These T cell receptor beta chains were read from a single sample in a study of human T cells and chemical hapten exposure. From the RACE reads, TCRdb called clonotypes with MiXCR, one entry per CDR3 protein. The table includes about 120,000 distinct CDR3 sequences, roughly 14% detected once. Sequences were derived from whole blood, sampled in connection with sensitization to the hapten diphenylcyclopropenone (DPC). Every receptor here comes from a woman under 30 with alopecia areata. Some clones in this sample may be carry-over from other donors' samples. Each CDR3 is given with its conserved first and last residue. The D gene is left open where the match is weak. The size field is filled for only some rows; it gives once, few, many or a size class.

J gene	D gene	clone size	V gene	CDR3 protein	CDR3 DNA
TRBJ1-2	.	few	TRBV6-1	CAIARGYDYGYTF	TGTGCCATCGCGAGGGGTTACGACTATGGCTACACCTTC
TRBJ2-5	TRBD2	few	TRBV7-9	CASSPRREGRDETQYF	TGTGCCAGCAGCCCTCGAAGGGAGGGGCGAGACGAGACCCAGTACTTC
TRBJ1-1	TRBD1	many	TRBV6-5	CASWGGQGAGTEAFF	TGTGCCAGCTGGGGGGGGCAGGGGGCAGGCACTGAAGCTTTCTTT
TRBJ2-5	.	once	TRBV5-1	CASSLEVNPRETQYF	TGCGCCAGCAGCTTGGAGGTCAACCCGAGGGAGACCCAGTACTTC
TRBJ2-1	.	.	TRBV3-1	CASSTRPGGDNEQFF	TGTGCCAGCAGCACAAGGCCAGGAGGGGACAATGAGCAGTTCTTC
TRBJ1-1	.	.	TRBV6-5	CASSYIVRGGFAEAFF	TGTGCCAGCAGTTACATCGTGAGGGGGGGCTTCGCTGAAGCTTTCTTT
TRBJ2-7	.	few	TRBV28	CASSLRALETNEQYF	TGTGCCAGCAGTTTGAGGGCCTTGGAGACTAACGAGCAGTACTTC
TRBJ1-3	.	many	TRBV5-6	CASSSYRDGGGNTIYF	TGTGCCAGCAGCTCCTACAGGGACGGGGGAGGAAACACCATATATTTT
TRBJ2-7	.	.	TRBV7-2	CASSYLPAYEQYF	TGTGCCAGCAGCTATCTCCCCGCCTACGAGCAGTACTTC
TRBJ1-2	.	many	TRBV28	CASSLQRGYTF	TGTGCCAGCAGTTTACAGCGTGGCTACACCTTC
TRBJ2-2	.	.	TRBV3-1	CASSHPGGGELFF	TGTGCCAGCAGCCACCCGGGCGGCGGGGAGCTGTTTTTT